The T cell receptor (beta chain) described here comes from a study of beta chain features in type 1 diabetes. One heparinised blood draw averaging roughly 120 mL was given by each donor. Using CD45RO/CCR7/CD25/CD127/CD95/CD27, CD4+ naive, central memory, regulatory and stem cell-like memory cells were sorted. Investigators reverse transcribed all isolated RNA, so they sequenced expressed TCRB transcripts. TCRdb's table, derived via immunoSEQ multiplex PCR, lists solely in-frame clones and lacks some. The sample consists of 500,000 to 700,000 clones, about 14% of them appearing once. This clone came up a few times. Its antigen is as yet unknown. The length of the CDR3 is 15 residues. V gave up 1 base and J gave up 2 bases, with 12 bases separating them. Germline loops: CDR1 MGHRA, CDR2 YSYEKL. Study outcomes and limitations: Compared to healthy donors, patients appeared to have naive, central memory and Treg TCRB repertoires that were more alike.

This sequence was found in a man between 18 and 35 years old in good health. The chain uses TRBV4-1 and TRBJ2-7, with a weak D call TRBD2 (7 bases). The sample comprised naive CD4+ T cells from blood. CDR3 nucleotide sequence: TGCGCCAGCAGCCAAGGGCGGGGGCCTCCCTACGAGCAGTACTTC. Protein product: CASSQGRGPPYEQYF.